This entry is about one TCR beta chain. Cohorts were determined from participant-reported clinical history. CDR3 length: 11 amino acids. CDR1 and CDR2 (germline): SNHLY, FYNNEI. V lost 8 bases and J lost 3, with 8 bases in between. This entry comes from a study of blood T cell repertoires in COVID-19. The wider study: Acute and convalescent COVID-19 samples came from the United States, Italy and Spain. Sample material is recorded as cDNA or gDNA derived from T cells, B-cell-depleted T cells, or PBMCs.

In the study's own analysis: Amplification of reference gene primers provided the estimated nucleated cell counts. Clones were read by immunoSEQ multiplex PCR, and TCRdb kept only the in-frame ones, dropping some. The DNA gave D and trimming, while V, J and clone size come from that table. The table lists approximately 300,000 clones, approximately 89% of them singletons. The sequence was obtained from a woman aged 30 to 39 who had recovered from COVID-19. Material: PBMCs or T cells enriched from blood (not recorded which). The chain has TRBV2 and TRBJ2-7; no reliable D call. The CDR3, as DNA: TGTGCCAGCTCGTCCAGCTACGAGCAGTACTTC. This sequence encodes CASSSSYEQYF. Looking up the rest from reference TRBV2 and TRBJ2-7 gives the full variable domain: EPEVTQTPSHQVTQMGQEVILRCVPISNHLYFYWYRQILGQKVEFLVSFYNNEISEKSEIFDDQFSVERPDGSNFTLKIRSTKLEDSAMYFCASSSSYEQYFGPGTRLTVT.